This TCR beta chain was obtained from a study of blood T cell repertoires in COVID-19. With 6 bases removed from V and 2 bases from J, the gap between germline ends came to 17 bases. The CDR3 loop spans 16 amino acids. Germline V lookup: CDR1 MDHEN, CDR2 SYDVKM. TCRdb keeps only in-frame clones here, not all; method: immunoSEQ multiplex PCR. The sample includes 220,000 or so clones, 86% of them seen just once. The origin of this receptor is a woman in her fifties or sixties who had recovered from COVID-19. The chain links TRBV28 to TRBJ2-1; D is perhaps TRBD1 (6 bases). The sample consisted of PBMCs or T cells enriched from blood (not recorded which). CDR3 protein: CASSPLGARAYNEQFF. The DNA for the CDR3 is TGTGCCAGCAGCCCCTTGGGGGCCCGAGCCTACAATGAGCAGTTCTTC.